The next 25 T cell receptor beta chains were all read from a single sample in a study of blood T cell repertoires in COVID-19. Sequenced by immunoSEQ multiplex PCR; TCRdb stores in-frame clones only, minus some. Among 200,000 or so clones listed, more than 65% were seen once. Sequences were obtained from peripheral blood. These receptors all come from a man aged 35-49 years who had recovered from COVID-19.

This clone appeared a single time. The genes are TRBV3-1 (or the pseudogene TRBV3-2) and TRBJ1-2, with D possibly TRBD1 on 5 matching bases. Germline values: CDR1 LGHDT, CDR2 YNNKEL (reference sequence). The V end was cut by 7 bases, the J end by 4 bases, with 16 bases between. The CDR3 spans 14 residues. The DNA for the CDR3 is TGTGCCAGCACCGCCAACCGCGGGGGCTATGGCTACACCTTC. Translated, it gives CASTANRGGYGYTF.

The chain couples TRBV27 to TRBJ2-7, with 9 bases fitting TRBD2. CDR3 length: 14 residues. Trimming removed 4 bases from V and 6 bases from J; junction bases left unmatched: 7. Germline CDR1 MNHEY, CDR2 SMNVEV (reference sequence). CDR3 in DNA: TGTGCCAGCAGTTCGACTAGCGGTGGGATCGAGCAGTACTTC. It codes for CASSSTSGGIEQYF.

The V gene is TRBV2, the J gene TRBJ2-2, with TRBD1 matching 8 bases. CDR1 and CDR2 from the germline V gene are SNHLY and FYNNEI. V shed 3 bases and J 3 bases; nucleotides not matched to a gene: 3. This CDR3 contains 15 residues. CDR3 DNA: TGTGCCAGCAGTGACGACAGGGGTGACACCGGGGAGCTGTTTTTT. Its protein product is CASSDDRGDTGELFF. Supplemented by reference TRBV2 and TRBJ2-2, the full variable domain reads EPEVTQTPSHQVTQMGQEVILRCVPISNHLYFYWYRQILGQKVEFLVSFYNNEISEKSEIFDDQFSVERPDGSNFTLKIRSTKLEDSAMYFCASSDDRGDTGELFFGEGSRLTVL.

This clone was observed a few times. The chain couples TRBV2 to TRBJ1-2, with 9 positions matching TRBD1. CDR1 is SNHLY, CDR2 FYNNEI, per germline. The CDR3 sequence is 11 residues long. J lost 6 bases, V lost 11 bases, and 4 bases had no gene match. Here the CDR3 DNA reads TGTGCCGGCCGGGACAGGGATGGCTACACCTTC. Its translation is CAGRDRDGYTF.

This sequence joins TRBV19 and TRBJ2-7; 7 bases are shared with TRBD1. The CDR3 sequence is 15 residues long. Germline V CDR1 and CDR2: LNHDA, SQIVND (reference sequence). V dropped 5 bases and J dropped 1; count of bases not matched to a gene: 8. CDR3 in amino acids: CASSLGTDTSYEQYF. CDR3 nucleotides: TGTGCCAGTAGTCTCGGGACAGACACTTCCTACGAGCAGTACTTC.

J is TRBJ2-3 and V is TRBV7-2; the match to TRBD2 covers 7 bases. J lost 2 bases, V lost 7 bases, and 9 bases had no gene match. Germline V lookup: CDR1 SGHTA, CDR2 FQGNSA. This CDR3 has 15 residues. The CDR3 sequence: CASIPFAGVTDTQYF. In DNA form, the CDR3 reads TGTGCCAGCATCCCCTTTGCGGGGGTCACAGATACGCAGTATTTT. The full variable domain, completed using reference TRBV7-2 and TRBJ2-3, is GAGVSQSPSNKVTEKGKDVELRCDPISGHTALYWYRQSLGQGLEFLIYFQGNSAPDKSGLPSDRFSAERTGGSVSTLTIQRTQQEDSAVYLCASIPFAGVTDTQYFGPGTRLTVL.

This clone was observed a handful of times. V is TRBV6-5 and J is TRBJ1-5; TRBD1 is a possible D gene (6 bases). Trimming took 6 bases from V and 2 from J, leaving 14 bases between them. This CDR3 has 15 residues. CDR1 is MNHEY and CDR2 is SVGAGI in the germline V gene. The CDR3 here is CASSPPRTGNQPQHF. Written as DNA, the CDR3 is TGTGCCAGCAGCCCCCCCCGGACAGGCAATCAGCCCCAGCATTTT.

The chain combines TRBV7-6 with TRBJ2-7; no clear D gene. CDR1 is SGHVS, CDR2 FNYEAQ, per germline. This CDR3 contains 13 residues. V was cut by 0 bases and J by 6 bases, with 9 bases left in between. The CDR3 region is CASSLAPRGEQYF. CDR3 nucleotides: TGTGCCAGCAGCTTAGCGCCCAGAGGCGAGCAGTACTTC.

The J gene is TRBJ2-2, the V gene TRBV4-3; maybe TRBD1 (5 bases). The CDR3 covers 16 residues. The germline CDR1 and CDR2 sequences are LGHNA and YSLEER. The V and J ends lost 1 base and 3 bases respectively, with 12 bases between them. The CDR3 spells CASSQVQGPHTGELFF. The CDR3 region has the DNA TGCGCCAGCAGCCAAGTTCAGGGTCCGCACACCGGGGAGCTGTTTTTT.

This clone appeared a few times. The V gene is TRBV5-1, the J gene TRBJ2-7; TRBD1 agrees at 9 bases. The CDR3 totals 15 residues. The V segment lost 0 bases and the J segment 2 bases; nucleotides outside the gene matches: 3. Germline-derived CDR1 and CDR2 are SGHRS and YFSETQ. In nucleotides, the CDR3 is TGCGCCAGCAGCTTGGAGGGACAGGGAACCTACGAGCAGTACTTC. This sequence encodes CASSLEGQGTYEQYF.

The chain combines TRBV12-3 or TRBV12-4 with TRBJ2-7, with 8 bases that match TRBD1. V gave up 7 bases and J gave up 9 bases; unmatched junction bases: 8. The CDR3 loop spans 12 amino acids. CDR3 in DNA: TGTGCCAGCACCCTTGGACAGGGAGGGCAGTACTTC. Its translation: CASTLGQGGQYF.

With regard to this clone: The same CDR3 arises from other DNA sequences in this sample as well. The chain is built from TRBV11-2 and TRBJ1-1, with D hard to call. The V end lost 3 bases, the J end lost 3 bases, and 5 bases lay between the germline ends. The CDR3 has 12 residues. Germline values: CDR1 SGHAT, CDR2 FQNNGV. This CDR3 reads CASSFRDTEAFF. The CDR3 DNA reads TGTGCCAGCAGCTTCCGGGACACTGAAGCTTTCTTT. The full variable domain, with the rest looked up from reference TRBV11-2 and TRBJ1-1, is EAGVAQSPRYKIIEKRQSVAFWCNPISGHATLYWYQQILGQGPKLLIQFQNNGVVDDSQLPKDRFSAERLKGVDSTLKIQPAKLEDSAVYLCASSFRDTEAFFGQGTRLTVV.

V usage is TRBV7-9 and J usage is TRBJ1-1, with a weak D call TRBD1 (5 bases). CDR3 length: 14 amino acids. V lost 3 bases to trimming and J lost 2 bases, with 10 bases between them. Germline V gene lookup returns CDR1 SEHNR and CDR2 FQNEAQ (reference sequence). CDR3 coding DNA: TGTGCCAGCAGCTTGGGGAGGGGAAACACTGAAGCTTTCTTT. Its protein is CASSLGRGNTEAFF.

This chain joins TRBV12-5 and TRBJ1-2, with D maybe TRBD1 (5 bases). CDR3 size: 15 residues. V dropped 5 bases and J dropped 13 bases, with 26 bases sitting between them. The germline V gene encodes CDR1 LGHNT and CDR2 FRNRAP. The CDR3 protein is CASGRTQGIWTFLTF. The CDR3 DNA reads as TGTGCTAGTGGTAGAACTCAGGGTATATGGACGTTTCTCACCTTC.

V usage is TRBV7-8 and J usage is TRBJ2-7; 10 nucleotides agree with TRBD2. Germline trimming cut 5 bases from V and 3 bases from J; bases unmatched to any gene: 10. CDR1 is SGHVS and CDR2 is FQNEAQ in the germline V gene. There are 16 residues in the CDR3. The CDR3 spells CASSLRPGLAVYEQYF. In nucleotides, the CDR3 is TGTGCCAGCAGCCTTAGACCCGGACTAGCGGTCTACGAGCAGTACTTC.

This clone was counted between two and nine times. CDR3 bases: TGTGCCAGCAGCTTGAACAGGGGGGACGATGGCTACACCTTC. Residues: CASSLNRGDDGYTF. The V and J genes are TRBV5-4 and TRBJ1-2; 8 bases map to TRBD1. Trimming removed 1 base from V and 6 bases from J; junction bases left unmatched: 5. The germline V gene has CDR1 SGHNT and CDR2 YYREEE (reference sequence). The CDR3 length is 14 residues. Full variable domain (remainder filled in from reference TRBV5-4 and TRBJ1-2): ETGVTQSPTHLIKTRGQQVTLRCSSQSGHNTVSWYQQALGQGPQFIFQYYREEENGRGNFPPRFSGLQFPNYSSELNVNALELDDSALYLCASSLNRGDDGYTFGSGTRLTVV.

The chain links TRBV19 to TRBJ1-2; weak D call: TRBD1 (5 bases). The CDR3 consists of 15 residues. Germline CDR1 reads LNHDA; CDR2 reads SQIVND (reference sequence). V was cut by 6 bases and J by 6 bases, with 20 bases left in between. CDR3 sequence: CASRGSGRVSDGYTF. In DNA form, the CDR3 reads TGTGCCAGTAGAGGGTCAGGGAGGGTTTCGGATGGCTACACCTTC.

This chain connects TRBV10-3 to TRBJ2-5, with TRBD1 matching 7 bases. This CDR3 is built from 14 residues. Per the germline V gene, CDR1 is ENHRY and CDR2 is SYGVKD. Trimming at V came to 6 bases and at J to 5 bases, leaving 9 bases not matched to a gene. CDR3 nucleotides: TGTGCCATCAGGAAGACAGGGATCGGTGAGACCCAGTACTTC. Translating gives CAIRKTGIGETQYF.

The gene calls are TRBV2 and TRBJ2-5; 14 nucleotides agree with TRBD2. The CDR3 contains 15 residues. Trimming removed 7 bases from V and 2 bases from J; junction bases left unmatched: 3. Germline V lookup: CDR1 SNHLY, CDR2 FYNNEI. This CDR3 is CASIWTSGGQETQYF. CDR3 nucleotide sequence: TGTGCCAGCATATGGACTAGCGGGGGGCAAGAGACCCAGTACTTC. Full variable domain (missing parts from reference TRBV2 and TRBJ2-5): EPEVTQTPSHQVTQMGQEVILRCVPISNHLYFYWYRQILGQKVEFLVSFYNNEISEKSEIFDDQFSVERPDGSNFTLKIRSTKLEDSAMYFCASIWTSGGQETQYFGPGTRLLVL.

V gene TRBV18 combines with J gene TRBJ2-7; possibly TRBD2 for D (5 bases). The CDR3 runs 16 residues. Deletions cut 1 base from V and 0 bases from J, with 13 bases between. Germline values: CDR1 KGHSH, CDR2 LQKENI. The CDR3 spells CASSPLNREDSYEQYF. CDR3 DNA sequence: TGTGCCAGCTCACCACTTAATCGGGAAGACTCCTACGAGCAGTACTTC. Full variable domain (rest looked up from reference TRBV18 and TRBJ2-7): NAGVMQNPRHLVRRRGQEARLRCSPMKGHSHVYWYRQLPEEGLKFMVYLQKENIIDESGMPKERFSAEFPKEGPSILRIQQVVRGDSAAYFCASSPLNREDSYEQYFGPGTRLTVT.

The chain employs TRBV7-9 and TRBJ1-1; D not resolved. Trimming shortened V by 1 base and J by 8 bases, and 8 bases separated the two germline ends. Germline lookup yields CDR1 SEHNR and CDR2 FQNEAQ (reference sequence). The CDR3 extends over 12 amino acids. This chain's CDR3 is CASSLDRTEAFF. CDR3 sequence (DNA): TGTGCCAGCAGCTTAGATCGTACAGAAGCTTTCTTT.

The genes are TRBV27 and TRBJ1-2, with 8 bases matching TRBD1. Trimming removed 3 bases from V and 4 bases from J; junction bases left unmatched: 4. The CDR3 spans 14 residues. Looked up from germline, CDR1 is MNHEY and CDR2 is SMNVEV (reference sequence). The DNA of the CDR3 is TGTGCCAGCAGTTTGGGGACAGGCCCCTATGGCTACACCTTC. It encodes CASSLGTGPYGYTF.

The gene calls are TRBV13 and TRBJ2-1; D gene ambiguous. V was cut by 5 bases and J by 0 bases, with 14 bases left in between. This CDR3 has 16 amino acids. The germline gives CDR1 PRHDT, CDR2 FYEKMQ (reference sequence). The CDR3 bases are TGTGCCAGCAGCCCAAAAGGCGGATACTCCTACAATGAGCAGTTCTTC. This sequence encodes CASSPKGGYSYNEQFF.

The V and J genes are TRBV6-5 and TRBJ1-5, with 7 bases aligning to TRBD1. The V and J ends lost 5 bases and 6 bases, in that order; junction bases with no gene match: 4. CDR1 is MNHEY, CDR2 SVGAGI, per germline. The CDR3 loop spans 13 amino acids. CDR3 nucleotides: TGTGCCAGCAGTACCGACAGGGCTCAGCCCCAGCATTTT. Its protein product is CASSTDRAQPQHF.

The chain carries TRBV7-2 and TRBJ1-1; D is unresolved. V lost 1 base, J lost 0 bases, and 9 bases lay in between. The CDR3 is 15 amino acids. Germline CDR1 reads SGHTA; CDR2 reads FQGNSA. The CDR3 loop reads CASSLGQIMNTEAFF. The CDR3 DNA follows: TGTGCCAGCAGCTTAGGCCAGATAATGAACACTGAAGCTTTCTTT.